This TCR beta chain is drawn from a study of cytomegalovirus exposure and HLA in healthy donors. Clones were read by immunoSEQ multiplex PCR, and TCRdb kept only the in-frame ones, dropping some. Among 90,000 to 150,000 clones listed, roughly 90% were seen once. The sequenced sample consisted of PBMCs. The receptor was isolated from a woman between 18 and 29 years old in good health and CMV-seropositive.

The CDR3: CAITVAGEGYTF. The CDR3 DNA follows: TGTGCCATTACAGTTGCGGGGGAAGGCTACACCTTC. The rearrangement links TRBV19 to TRBJ1-2, with TRBD1 as a possible D gene (5 bases). The V end was cut by 10 bases, the J end by 8 bases, with 17 bases between. This CDR3 spans 12 amino acids. The germline CDR1 and CDR2 sequences are LNHDA and SQIVND (reference sequence).